Below, 23 T cell receptor beta chains from the same sample are listed, as sequenced in a study of cytomegalovirus exposure and HLA in healthy donors. The data were produced by immunoSEQ multiplex PCR, yet TCRdb's version contains in-frame clones alone and is incomplete. Counted here are 45,000 to 65,000 clones, around 93% occurring once; the ten biggest clones make up about 1.5%. Source material: PBMCs. The receptor source for this set is a woman under 30 in good health and CMV-seropositive.

V is TRBV7-9 and J is TRBJ2-7; D may be TRBD1 (6 bases). The V gene lost 5 bases and the J gene lost 3 bases, with 14 bases spanning the gap. The CDR3 has 14 amino acids. Germline V gene sequence: CDR1 SEHNR, CDR2 FQNEAQ (reference sequence). The CDR3 nucleotides are TGTGCCAGCAGCCGTGCCGGGACATTCTACGAGCAGTACTTC. Translation gives CASSRAGTFYEQYF.

The rearrangement joins TRBV5-1 to TRBJ2-1, with D possibly matching TRBD2 (5 bases). The CDR3 totals 12 residues. CDR1 and CDR2 (germline): SGHRS, YFSETQ. V shed 3 bases and J shed 8 bases, with 9 bases lying between them. CDR3 in DNA: TGCGCCAGCAGCTCGGATAGCGATGAGCAGTTCTTC. It specifies CASSSDSDEQFF.

The rearrangement links TRBV6-4 to TRBJ2-3; 10 nucleotides line up with TRBD2. V shed 3 bases, J shed 4 bases, and the junction held 1 base outside the gene matches. The CDR3 runs 14 residues. Germline V CDR1 and CDR2: MRHNA, SNTAGT. CDR3 DNA: TGTGCCAGCAGTGAGAGCGGGGGGGCAGATACGCAGTATTTT. It encodes CASSESGGADTQYF.

CDR3 loop: CASTSDGYGYTF. The CDR3 DNA is TGTGCCAGCACCAGTGATGGCTATGGCTACACCTTC. V and J are TRBV5-4 and TRBJ1-2; no definite D call. CDR3 length: 12 residues. Germline CDR1 is SGHNT and CDR2 is YYREEE (reference sequence). Trimming removed 6 bases at V and 4 bases at J, with 10 bases between.

This clone showed up just once. The rearrangement uses TRBV28 and TRBJ2-7; TRBD2 agrees at 7 bases. The V gene's germline CDR1 is MDHEN and CDR2 SYDVKM. This CDR3 is 11 amino acids long. CDR3 coding DNA: TGTCGGACGGCGGGGGTCTACGAGCAGTACTTC. Translating gives CRTAGVYEQYF.

The genes are TRBV4-2 and TRBJ2-3; D gene unclear. The CDR3 is 15 residues long. Germline V gene sequence: CDR1 LGHNA, CDR2 YNFKEQ. With 8 bases removed from V and 2 bases from J, the gap between germline ends came to 17 bases. The CDR3 protein is CASRQGVSNTDTQYF. As DNA, the CDR3 is TGTGCCAGCCGACAAGGAGTCTCCAACACAGATACGCAGTATTTT.

This chain connects TRBV9 to TRBJ1-3, with D uncertain. The V gene's germline CDR1 is SGDLS and CDR2 YYNGEE. Trimming removed 4 bases from V and 6 bases from J, with 8 bases in between. The CDR3 contains 12 residues. CDR3 amino acids: CASSTITNTIYF. The CDR3 DNA reads TGTGCCAGCAGCACTATAACAAACACCATATATTTT.

The genes are TRBV18 and TRBJ2-5; possible D gene TRBD1, 6 bases. The CDR3 has 13 amino acids. Trimming took 3 bases from V and 2 from J, leaving 7 bases between them. Germline values: CDR1 KGHSH, CDR2 LQKENI. CDR3 sequence: CASSPGQQETQYF. The CDR3 region has the DNA TGTGCCAGCTCACCCGGACAGCAAGAGACCCAGTACTTC.

This chain joins TRBV6-5 and TRBJ2-7; 7 bases agree with TRBD1. Germline V gene sequence: CDR1 MNHEY, CDR2 SVGAGI. CDR3 size: 14 residues. V lost 6 bases to trimming and J lost 0 bases; unmatched junction nucleotides: 5. CDR3 sequence (DNA): TGTGCCAGCAGGAGACAGGGAAGCTCCTACGAGCAGTACTTC. It codes for CASRRQGSSYEQYF.

The genes are TRBV7-3 and TRBJ2-1; D may be TRBD1 (6 bases). The CDR3 covers 13 residues. Germline CDR1 and CDR2: SGHTA and FQGTGA. Trimming removed 5 bases from V and 10 bases from J, with 15 bases in between. In nucleotides, the CDR3 is TGTGCCAGCAGCCAGGGGCCCGGAATCGAGCAGTTCTTC. Protein: CASSQGPGIEQFF.

The chain recombines TRBV2 with TRBJ1-6; D is uncertain. This CDR3 spans 15 amino acids. Trimming took off 8 bases at V and 9 bases at J, with 20 bases between the two ends. The germline V gene has CDR1 SNHLY and CDR2 FYNNEI. This CDR3 reads CASYYSGEGSSPLHF. CDR3 sequence (DNA): TGTGCCAGCTACTACAGCGGGGAAGGGTCTTCACCCCTCCACTTT.

This clone was observed a handful of times. The chain is built from TRBV9 and TRBJ2-7; D remains ambiguous. Germline-derived CDR1 and CDR2 are SGDLS and YYNGEE. The CDR3 runs to 13 residues. V dropped 4 bases and J dropped 3 bases, with 11 bases sitting between them. CDR3 loop: CASSSGKSYEQYF. The CDR3 bases are TGTGCCAGCAGCTCGGGTAAAAGCTACGAGCAGTACTTC.

This sequence joins TRBV14 and TRBJ1-1; unclear D gene. The germline gives CDR1 SGHDN, CDR2 FVKESK. The CDR3 is made up of 17 amino acids. Trimming pared 1 base from V and 0 bases from J, leaving 15 bases between. The CDR3 loop is CASSQAGTESMNTEAFF. CDR3 nucleotide sequence: TGTGCCAGCAGCCAAGCCGGAACGGAGTCCATGAACACTGAAGCTTTCTTT.

The rearrangement joins TRBV5-1 to TRBJ1-2; D is unclear. This CDR3 is built from 13 residues. Germline assignment: CDR1 SGHRS and CDR2 YFSETQ. V lost 0 bases and J 8 bases, leaving 11 bases between the germline ends. The CDR3, as DNA: TGCGCCAGCAGCTTGGTACTAGCGGAAGGCTACACCTTC. This translates into CASSLVLAEGYTF. Filled out from reference TRBV5-1 and TRBJ1-2, the complete variable domain reads KAGVTQTPRYLIKTRGQQVTLSCSPISGHRSVSWYQQTPGQGLQFLFEYFSETQRNKGNFPGRFSGRQFSNSRSEMNVSTLELGDSALYLCASSLVLAEGYTFGSGTRLTVV.

The rearrangement joins TRBV4-3 to TRBJ1-4; TRBD1 matches 8 bases. Unmatched junction bases numbered 6, after V lost 1 base and J lost 5 bases. Per germline, CDR1 LGHNA and CDR2 YSLEER. The CDR3 is 16 amino acids. CDR3 residues: CASSQGDRTLNEKLFF. The CDR3 DNA follows: TGCGCCAGCAGCCAAGGGGACAGGACCTTAAATGAAAAACTGTTTTTT.

This clone was observed a handful of times. This rearrangement joins TRBV6-6 to TRBJ2-5; 8 bases line up with TRBD1. Germline-derived CDR1 and CDR2 are MNHNY and SVGAGI (reference sequence). Trimming at V came to 6 bases and at J to 5 bases, leaving 11 bases not matched to a gene. The CDR3 is 15 amino acids. The DNA for the CDR3 is TGTGCCAGCAGCTTCCTCCAGGGGGCCGGGGAGACCCAGTACTTC. It encodes CASSFLQGAGETQYF.

The chain is built from TRBV28 and TRBJ2-5; 10 bases align to TRBD1. The J segment lost 4 bases and the V segment lost 4 bases, leaving 9 bases of the junction unmatched. Germline loops: CDR1 MDHEN, CDR2 SYDVKM. The CDR3 totals 16 residues. Here the CDR3 reads CASSSGTGVVGETQYF. As DNA, the CDR3 is TGTGCCAGCAGTTCCGGGACAGGGGTTGTTGGAGAGACCCAGTACTTC.

V gene TRBV4-2 combines with J gene TRBJ2-3, with 7 bases aligning to TRBD2. Per the germline V gene, CDR1 is LGHNA and CDR2 is YNFKEQ. V was pared by 3 bases and J by 1 base, with 1 base of the junction left unmatched. This CDR3 region has 14 residues. The CDR3, as DNA: TGTGCCAGCAGCCAGGGGGGGGGCACAGATACGCAGTATTTT. This codes for CASSQGGGTDTQYF.

This clone was seen a single time. CDR3 protein: CASSLSKGAGELFF. The CDR3 DNA reads TGTGCCAGCAGTTTATCAAAGGGGGCCGGGGAGCTGTTTTTT. The chain joins TRBV27 to TRBJ2-2, with D possibly matching TRBD1 (6 bases). The V and J ends lost 0 bases and 6 bases respectively, with 8 bases between them. Per germline, CDR1 MNHEY and CDR2 SMNVEV (reference sequence). This CDR3 spans 14 amino acids.

The chain employs TRBV6-6 and TRBJ1-5; 9 bases match TRBD1. Germline-derived CDR1 and CDR2 are MNHNY and SVGAGI (reference sequence). V shed 6 bases and J 0 bases; nucleotides not matched to a gene: 3. This CDR3 comprises 15 residues. CDR3: CASRRQGVSNQPQHF. Here the CDR3 DNA reads TGTGCCAGCAGAAGACAGGGGGTTAGCAATCAGCCCCAGCATTTT.

This clone was observed a few times. The chain carries TRBV2 and TRBJ2-1; 7 bases are shared with TRBD1. V was pared by 6 bases and J by 4 bases, with 9 bases of the junction left unmatched. There are 15 residues in the CDR3. Germline CDR1 and CDR2: SNHLY and FYNNEI. The CDR3 DNA reads TGTGCCAGCAGCTCCGGGACAGAGTTTTACAATGAGCAGTTCTTC. Its protein is CASSSGTEFYNEQFF.

The chain recombines TRBV19 with TRBJ2-3, with a weak D call TRBD2 (5 bases). CDR1 is LNHDA and CDR2 is SQIVND in the germline V gene (reference sequence). The CDR3 contains 14 residues. The V gene lost 7 bases and the J gene lost 1 base, with 12 bases spanning the gap. CDR3 nucleotide sequence: TGTGCCAGTACCAGCGGCGAAGGCACAGATACGCAGTATTTT. This gives the protein CASTSGEGTDTQYF.

J is TRBJ2-3 and V is TRBV6-5, with a tentative D call TRBD2 (6 bases). V was trimmed by 5 bases and J by 7 bases, leaving 19 bases between them. Germline lookup yields CDR1 MNHEY and CDR2 SVGAGI. There are 15 residues in the CDR3. The CDR3 region is CASSTPALAKHTQYF. For the CDR3, the DNA is TGTGCCAGCAGTACCCCTGCACTAGCAAAACATACGCAGTATTTT.